This T cell receptor (beta chain) emerged from a study of vaccination and CD4 T cells after COVID-19. The sample's treatment: approximately 9-day PBMC culture with coronavirus spike peptide pools or control peptides (ViraFEST assay). CD4+ T cells that had been cultured provided DNA sequenced with the Oncomine TCR Beta short-read assay. In TCRdb, the PCR reads were re-called with MiXCR into one record per CDR3 protein. The sample contains about 15,000 distinct CDR3 sequences, around 78% of which appear only once. To note about this clonotype: Its cognate antigen is unknown.

Trimming stripped 5 bases from V and 4 bases from J, with 12 bases between. Germline CDR1 SGHVS, CDR2 FQNEAQ. This CDR3 contains 14 residues. This rearrangement joins TRBV7-8 to TRBJ1-5, with D possibly TRBD1 on 5 matching bases. The TCR sequence derives from a human donor who had recovered from COVID-19. Sequencing used CD4+ T cells from blood, cultured in vitro. CDR3 coding DNA: TGTGCCAGCAGCCCCGAGACAGATAATCAGCCCCAGCATTTT. This codes for CASSPETDNQPQHF.